The source of this T cell receptor beta chain is a study of CD8+CD57+ T cells in acquired aplastic anemia. By flow cytometry, patients selected for sequencing had shown an expansion of CD8+CD57+ cells. The cohort consisted entirely of patients having severe acquired aplastic anemia. Genomic DNA was employed as the template in profiling TCR beta VDJ and CDR3. From the reads, TCRdb called clonotypes with MiXCR, one entry per CDR3 protein. The repertoire holds about 120,000 distinct CDR3 sequences, with over 55% as singletons. Sequencing used sorted CD4+, CD8+, or CD8+CD57+ T cells (not recorded which) from PBMCs. The clonotype originates from a human donor with aplastic anemia.

DNA of the CDR3: TGTGCCAGCACTACCCAGGTTAACACTGAAGCTTTCTTT. Translated, it gives CASTTQVNTEAFF. V is TRBV10-3 and J is TRBJ1-1; D unresolved. Germline CDR1 reads ENHRY; CDR2 reads SYGVKD. The V and J ends lost 10 bases and 2 bases respectively, with 14 bases between them. The CDR3 loop spans 13 amino acids.